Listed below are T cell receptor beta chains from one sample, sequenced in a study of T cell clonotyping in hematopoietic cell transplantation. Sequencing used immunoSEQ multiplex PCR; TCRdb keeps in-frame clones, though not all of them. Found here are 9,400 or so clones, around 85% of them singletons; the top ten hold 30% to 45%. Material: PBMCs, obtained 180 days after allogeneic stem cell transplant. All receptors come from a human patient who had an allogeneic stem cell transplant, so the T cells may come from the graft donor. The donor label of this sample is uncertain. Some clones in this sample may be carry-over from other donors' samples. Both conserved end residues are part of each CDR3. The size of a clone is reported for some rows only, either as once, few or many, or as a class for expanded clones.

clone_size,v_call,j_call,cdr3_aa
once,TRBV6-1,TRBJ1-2,CASSEGNRAGSRGGYTF
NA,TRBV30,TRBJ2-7,CACGPRRSYEQYF
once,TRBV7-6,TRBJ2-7,CASSLVAGVGEQYF
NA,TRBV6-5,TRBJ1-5,CASSSEYNQPQHF
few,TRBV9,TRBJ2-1,CASNGGARGNEQFF
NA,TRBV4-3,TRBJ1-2,CASSQAEGVGGYTF
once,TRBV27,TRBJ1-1,CASSLAGSYTEAFF
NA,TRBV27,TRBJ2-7,CASSLAHSYEQYF
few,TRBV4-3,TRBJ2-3,CASSLQRTGTDTQYF
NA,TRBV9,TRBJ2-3,CASSVTGDSTDTQYF
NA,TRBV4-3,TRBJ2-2,CASSRRGQIYTGELFF
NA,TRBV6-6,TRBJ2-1,CASREGLAGYNEQFF
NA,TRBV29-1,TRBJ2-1,CSVASGGGVSYNEQFF
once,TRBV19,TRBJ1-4,CASSWTLRVNEKLFF
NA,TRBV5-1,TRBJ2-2,CASSFEGTGELFF
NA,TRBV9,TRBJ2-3,CASSVTTDTQYF
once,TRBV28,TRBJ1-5,CASSIPQSGYSNQPQHF
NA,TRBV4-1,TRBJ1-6,CASSPWTDPNSPLHF
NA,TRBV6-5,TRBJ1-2,CASRGGGLFYGYTF
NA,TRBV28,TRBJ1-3,CAISDGGSGNTIYF
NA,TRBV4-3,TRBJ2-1,CASSQDSPGAGNEQFF
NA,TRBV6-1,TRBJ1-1,CASSEVGVPRTEAFF